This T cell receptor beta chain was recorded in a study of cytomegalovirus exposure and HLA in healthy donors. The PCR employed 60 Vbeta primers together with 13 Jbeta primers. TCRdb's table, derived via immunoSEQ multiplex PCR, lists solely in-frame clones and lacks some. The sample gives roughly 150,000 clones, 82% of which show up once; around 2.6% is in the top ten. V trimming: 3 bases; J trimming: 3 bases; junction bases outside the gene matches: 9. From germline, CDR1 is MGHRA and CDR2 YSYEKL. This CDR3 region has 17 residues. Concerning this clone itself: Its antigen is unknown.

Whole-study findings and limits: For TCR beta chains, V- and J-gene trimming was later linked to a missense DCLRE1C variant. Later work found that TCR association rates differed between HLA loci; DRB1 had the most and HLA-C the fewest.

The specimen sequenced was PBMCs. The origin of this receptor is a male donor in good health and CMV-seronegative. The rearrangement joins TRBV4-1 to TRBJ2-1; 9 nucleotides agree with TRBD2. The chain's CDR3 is CASSQAPWREGYNEQFF. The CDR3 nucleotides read TGCGCCAGCAGCCAGGCACCTTGGCGGGAGGGCTACAATGAGCAGTTCTTC.